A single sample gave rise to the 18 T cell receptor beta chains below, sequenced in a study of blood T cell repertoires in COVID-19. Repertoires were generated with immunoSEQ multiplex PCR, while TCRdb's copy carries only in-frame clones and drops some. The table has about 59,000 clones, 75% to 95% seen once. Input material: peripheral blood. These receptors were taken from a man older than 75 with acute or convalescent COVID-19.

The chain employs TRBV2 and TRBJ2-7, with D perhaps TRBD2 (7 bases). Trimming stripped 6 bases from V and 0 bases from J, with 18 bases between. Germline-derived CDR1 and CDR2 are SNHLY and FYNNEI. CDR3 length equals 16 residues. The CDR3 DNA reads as TGTGCCAGCAGATGGGGGGGGCGGATAAGCTCCTACGAGCAGTACTTC. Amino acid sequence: CASRWGGRISSYEQYF.

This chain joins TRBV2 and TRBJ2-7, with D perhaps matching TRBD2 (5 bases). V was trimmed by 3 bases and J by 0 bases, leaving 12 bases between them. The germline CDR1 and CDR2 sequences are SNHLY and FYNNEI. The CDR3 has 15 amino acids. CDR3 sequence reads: CASSEDGGYSYEQYF. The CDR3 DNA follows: TGTGCCAGCAGTGAGGACGGAGGATACTCCTACGAGCAGTACTTC.

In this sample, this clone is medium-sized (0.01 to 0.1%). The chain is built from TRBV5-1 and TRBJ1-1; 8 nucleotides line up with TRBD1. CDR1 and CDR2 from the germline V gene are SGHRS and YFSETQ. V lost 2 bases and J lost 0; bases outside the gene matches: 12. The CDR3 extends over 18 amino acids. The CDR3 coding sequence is TGCGCCAGCAGCTTAGGGCTGGCAGGGGGCGCGATGAACACTGAAGCTTTCTTT. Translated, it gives CASSLGLAGGAMNTEAFF.

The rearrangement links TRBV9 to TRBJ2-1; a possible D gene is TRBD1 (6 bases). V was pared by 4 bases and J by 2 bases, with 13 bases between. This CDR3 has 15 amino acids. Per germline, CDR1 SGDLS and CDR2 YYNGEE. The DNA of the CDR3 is TGTGCCAGCAGCTTCTTGGACAGCCCCTACAATGAGCAGTTCTTC. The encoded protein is CASSFLDSPYNEQFF.

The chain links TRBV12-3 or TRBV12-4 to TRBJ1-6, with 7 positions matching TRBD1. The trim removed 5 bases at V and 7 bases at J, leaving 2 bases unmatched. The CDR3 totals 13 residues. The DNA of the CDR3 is TGTGCCAGCAGTGGACAGGAAAATTCACCCCTCCACTTT. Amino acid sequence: CASSGQENSPLHF.

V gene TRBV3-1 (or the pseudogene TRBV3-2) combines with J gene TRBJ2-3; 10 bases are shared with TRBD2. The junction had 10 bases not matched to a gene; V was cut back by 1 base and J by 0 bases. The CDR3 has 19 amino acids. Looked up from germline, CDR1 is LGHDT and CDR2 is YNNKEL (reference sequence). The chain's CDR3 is CASSQVGLAGAKSTDTQYF. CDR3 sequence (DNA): TGTGCCAGCAGCCAAGTTGGGCTAGCGGGGGCCAAGAGCACAGATACGCAGTATTTT.

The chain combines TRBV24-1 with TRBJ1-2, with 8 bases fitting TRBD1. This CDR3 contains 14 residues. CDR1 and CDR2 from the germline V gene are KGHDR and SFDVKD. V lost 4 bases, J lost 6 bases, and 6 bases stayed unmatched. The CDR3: CATSDRTGIDGYTF. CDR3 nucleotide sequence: TGTGCCACCAGTGACCGGACAGGGATCGATGGCTACACCTTC.

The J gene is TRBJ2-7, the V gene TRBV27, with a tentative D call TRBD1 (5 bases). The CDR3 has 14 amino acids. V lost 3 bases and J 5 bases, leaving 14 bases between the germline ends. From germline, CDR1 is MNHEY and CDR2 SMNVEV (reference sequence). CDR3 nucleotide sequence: TGTGCCAGCAGTTTGCAGGGAAGAGGACACGAGCAGTACTTC. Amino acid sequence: CASSLQGRGHEQYF.

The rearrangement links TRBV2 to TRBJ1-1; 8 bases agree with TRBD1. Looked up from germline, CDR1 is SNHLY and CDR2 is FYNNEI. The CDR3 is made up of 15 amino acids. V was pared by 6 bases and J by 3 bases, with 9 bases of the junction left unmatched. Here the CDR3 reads CASRRLTGGHTEAFF. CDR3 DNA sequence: TGTGCCAGCAGAAGATTAACAGGGGGGCACACTGAAGCTTTCTTT.

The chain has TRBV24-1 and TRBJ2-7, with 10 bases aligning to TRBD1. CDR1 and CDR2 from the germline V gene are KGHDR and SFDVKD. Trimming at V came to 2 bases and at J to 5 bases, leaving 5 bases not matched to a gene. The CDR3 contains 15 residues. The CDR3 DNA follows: TGTGCCACCAGTGATTCGGGACAGGGGTCCAACGAGCAGTACTTC. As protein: CATSDSGQGSNEQYF.

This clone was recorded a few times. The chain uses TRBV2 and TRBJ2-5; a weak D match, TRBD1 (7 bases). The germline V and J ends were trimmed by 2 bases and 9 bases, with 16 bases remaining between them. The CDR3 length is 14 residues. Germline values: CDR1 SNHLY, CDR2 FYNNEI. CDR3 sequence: CASSEWDSGSAQYF. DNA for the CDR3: TGTGCCAGCAGTGAATGGGACAGCGGGTCAGCCCAGTACTTC.

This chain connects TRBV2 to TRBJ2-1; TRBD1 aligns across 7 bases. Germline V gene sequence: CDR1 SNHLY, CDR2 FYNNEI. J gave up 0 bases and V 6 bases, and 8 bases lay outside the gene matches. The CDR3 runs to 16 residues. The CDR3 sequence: CASSDRDVSSYNEQFF. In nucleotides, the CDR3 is TGTGCCAGCAGCGACAGGGACGTAAGCTCCTACAATGAGCAGTTCTTC.

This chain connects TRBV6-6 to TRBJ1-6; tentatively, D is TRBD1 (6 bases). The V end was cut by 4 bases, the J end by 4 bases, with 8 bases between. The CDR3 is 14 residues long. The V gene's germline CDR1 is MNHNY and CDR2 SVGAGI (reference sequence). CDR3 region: CASSLTGYNSPLHF. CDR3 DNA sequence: TGTGCCAGCAGTTTAACAGGGTATAATTCACCCCTCCACTTT.

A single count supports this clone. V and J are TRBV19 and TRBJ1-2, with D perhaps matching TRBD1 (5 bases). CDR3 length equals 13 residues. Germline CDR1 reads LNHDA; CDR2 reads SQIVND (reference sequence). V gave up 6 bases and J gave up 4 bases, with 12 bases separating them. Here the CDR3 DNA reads TGTGCCAGTAGGCACAAGGGGCTCTATGGCTACACCTTC. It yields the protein CASRHKGLYGYTF.

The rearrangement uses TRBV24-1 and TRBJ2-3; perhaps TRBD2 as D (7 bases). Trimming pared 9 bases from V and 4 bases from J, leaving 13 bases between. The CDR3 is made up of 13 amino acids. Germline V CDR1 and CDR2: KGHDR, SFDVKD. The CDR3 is CATGGGQPDTQYF. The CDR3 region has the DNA TGTGCCACCGGGGGGGGACAACCAGATACGCAGTATTTT.

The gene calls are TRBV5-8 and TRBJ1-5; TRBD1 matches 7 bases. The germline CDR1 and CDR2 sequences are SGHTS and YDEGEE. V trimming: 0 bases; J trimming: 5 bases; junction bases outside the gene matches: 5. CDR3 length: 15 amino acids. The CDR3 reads CASSLVRGHYQPQHF. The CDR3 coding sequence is TGTGCCAGCAGCTTGGTTAGGGGGCATTATCAGCCCCAGCATTTT.

The CDR3 coding sequence is TGTGCCAGCAGTCCCGTAAGGGGCACCGGGGAGCTGTTTTTT. It codes for CASSPVRGTGELFF. The V and J genes are TRBV27 and TRBJ2-2; possible D gene TRBD1, 5 bases. The CDR3 extends over 14 amino acids. Looked up from germline, CDR1 is MNHEY and CDR2 is SMNVEV (reference sequence). V dropped 5 bases and J dropped 4 bases, with 11 bases sitting between them.

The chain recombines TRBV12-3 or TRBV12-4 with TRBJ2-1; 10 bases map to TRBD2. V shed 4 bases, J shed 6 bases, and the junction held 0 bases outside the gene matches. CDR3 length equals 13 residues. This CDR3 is CASSSSGGNEQFF. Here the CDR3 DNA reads TGTGCCAGCAGTTCTAGCGGGGGCAATGAGCAGTTCTTC.